Described below is a single TCR beta chain sequence and its context. Sequenced by immunoSEQ multiplex PCR; TCRdb stores in-frame clones only, minus some. The repertoire holds 35,000 to 40,000 clones, with around 82% as singletons. Trimming took 0 bases from V and 1 from J, leaving 11 bases between them. The germline gives CDR1 SEHNR, CDR2 FQNEAQ (reference sequence). This CDR3 is 16 amino acids long. This record comes from a study of OX40 agonist ivuxolimab in advanced cancers. The rearrangement joins TRBV7-9 to TRBJ2-3, with TRBD1 as a possible D gene (5 bases). This clonotype originated in an adult with an advanced solid tumor such as melanoma, head and neck, liver or kidney cancer. Here the sequenced sample was CD4+ or CD8+ T cells sorted from blood, taken in a trial of the OX40 agonist ivuxolimab. The CDR3 bases are TGTGCCAGCAGCTTAGCTATGGGGCCGGGCACAGATACGCAGTATTTT. This encodes CASSLAMGPGTDTQYF.